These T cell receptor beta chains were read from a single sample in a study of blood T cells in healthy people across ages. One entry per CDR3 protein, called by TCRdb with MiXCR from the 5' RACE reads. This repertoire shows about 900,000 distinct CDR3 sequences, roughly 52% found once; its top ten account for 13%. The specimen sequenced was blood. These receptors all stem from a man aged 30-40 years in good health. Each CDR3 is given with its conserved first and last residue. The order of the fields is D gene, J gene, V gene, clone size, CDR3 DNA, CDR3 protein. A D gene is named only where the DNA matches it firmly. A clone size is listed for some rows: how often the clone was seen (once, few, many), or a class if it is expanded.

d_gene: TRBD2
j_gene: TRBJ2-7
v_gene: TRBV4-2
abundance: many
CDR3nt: TGCGCCAGCAGCCAAGCGGGGACTGGTTACGAGCAGTACTTC
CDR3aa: CASSQAGTGYEQYF

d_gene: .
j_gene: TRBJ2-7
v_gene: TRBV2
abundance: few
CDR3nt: TGTGCCAGCAGTGAAGGCTCGGCGGACGAGCAGTACTTC
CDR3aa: CASSEGSADEQYF

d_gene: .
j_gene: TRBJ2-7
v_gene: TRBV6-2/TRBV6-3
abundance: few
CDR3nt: TGTGCCAGCACTTCGGTGTCCTACGAGCAGTACTTC
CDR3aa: CASTSVSYEQYF

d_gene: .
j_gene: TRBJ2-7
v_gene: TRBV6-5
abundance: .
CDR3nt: TGTGCCAGCAGTTACTCGAGGATCGGACCCTACGAGCAGTACTTC
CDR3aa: CASSYSRIGPYEQYF

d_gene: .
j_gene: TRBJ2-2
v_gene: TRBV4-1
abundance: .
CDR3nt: TGCGCCAGCAGCCAACCCCACAGGTCCGGACCCTTGTCCGGGGAGCTGTTTTTT
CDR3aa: CASSQPHRSGPLSGELFF

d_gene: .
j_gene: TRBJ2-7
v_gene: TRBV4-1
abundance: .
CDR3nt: TGCGCCAGCAGCCAAGATAAGGGGGGCACTGCAGACTACGAGCAGTACTTC
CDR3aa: CASSQDKGGTADYEQYF

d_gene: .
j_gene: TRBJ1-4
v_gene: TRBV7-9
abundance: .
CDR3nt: TGTGCCAGCACCCCCAGCACGGCTAATGAAAAACTGTTTTTT
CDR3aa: CASTPSTANEKLFF

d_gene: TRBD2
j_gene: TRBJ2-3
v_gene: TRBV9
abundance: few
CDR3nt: TGTGCCAGCAGCGGTTTAGCGGGAGCAGATACGCAGTATTTT
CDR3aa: CASSGLAGADTQYF

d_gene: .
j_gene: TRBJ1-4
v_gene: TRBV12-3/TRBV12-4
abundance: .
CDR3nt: TGTGCCAGCACCCCTCAAACCGGGACCTCCAGAGAAAAACTGTTTTTT
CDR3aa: CASTPQTGTSREKLFF

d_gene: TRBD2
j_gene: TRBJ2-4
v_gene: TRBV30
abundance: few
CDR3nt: TGTGCCTGGAGTTTCCTCGGGGGGGGCAAAAACATTCAGTACTTC
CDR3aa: CAWSFLGGGKNIQYF

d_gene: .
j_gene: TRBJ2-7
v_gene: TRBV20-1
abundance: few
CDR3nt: TGCAGCGGTAACAACTACGAGCAGTACTTC
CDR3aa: CSGNNYEQYF

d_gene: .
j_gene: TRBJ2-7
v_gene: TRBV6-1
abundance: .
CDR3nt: TGTGCCAGCAGTGAAGCGAGGCGAGGCACCTACGAGCAGTACTTC
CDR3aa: CASSEARRGTYEQYF

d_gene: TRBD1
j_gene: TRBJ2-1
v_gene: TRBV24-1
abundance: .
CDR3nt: TGTGCCACCAGTGAACGGGACAGGGGGCACAATGAGCAGTTCTTC
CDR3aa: CATSERDRGHNEQFF

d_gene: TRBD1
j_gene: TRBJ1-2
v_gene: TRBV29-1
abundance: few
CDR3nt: TGCAGCGTTGGACAGGGGGATCGGGGCTACACCTTC
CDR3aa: CSVGQGDRGYTF

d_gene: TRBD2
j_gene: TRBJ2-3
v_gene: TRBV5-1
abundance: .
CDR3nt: TGCGCCAACAGCTTGGGAGGGGTTCGAACAGATACGCAGTATTTT
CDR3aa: CANSLGGVRTDTQYF

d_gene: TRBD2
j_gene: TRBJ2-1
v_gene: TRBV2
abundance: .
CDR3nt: TGTGCCAGCGGAATTAGCGGGGGGGCGACCAATGAGCAGTTCTTC
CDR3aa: CASGISGGATNEQFF

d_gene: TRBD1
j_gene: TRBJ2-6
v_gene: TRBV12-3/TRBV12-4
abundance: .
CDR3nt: TGTGCCAGCAGTCAGGGGACAGTAAACTCTGGGGCCAACGTCCTGACTTTC
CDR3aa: CASSQGTVNSGANVLTF

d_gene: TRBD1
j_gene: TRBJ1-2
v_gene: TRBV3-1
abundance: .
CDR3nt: TGTGCCAGCAGTGTGACAGGGGGAGCAAATAACTATGGCTACACCTTC
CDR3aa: CASSVTGGANNYGYTF

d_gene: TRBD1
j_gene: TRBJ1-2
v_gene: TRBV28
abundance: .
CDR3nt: TGTGCCAGCATCAAAGGGGGCAGGGGGCAGGGCTACACCTTC
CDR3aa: CASIKGGRGQGYTF

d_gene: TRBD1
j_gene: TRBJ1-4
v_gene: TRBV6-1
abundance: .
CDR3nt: TGTGCCAGCAGCACAACTATAATGAGACAGGGCGCAACTAATGAAAAACTGTTTTTT
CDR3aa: CASSTTIMRQGATNEKLFF

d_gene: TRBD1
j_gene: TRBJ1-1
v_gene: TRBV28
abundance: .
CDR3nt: TGTGCCAGCAGTTTATTTGGGACAGAGGCTTTCTTT
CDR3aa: CASSLFGTEAFF

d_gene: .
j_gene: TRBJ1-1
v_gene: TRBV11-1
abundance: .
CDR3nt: TGTGCCAGCAGCTTAAGTCCAGGGCCGGGGACTGAAGCTTTCTTT
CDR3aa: CASSLSPGPGTEAFF

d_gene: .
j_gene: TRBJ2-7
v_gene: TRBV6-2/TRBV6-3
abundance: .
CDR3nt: TGTGCCAGCAGTTACGGCGGAGTCGCCTACGAGCAGTACTTC
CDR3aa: CASSYGGVAYEQYF

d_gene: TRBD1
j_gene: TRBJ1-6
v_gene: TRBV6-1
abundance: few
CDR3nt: TGTGCCAGCAATACCCGGGACAGAAATAATTCACCCCTCCACTTT
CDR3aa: CASNTRDRNNSPLHF

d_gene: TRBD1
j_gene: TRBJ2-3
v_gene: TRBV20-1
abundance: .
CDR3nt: TGCAGTGTGAGGAGACCCGGGACAGGGTCCACAGATACGCAGTATTTT
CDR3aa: CSVRRPGTGSTDTQYF

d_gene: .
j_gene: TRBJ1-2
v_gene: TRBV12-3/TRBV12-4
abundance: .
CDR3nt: TGTGCCAGCAGTTTTGAGTTTGGCGATGGCTACACCTTC
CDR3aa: CASSFEFGDGYTF

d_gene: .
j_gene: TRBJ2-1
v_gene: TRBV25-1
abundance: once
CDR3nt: TGTGCCAGCAGTGAACGAAGGGTATCCTACAATGAGCAGTTCTTC
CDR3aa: CASSERRVSYNEQFF

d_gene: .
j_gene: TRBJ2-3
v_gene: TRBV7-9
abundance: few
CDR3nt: TGTGCCAGCAGCTTAGACTGGACAACACTTAGCACAGATACGCAGTATTTT
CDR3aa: CASSLDWTTLSTDTQYF

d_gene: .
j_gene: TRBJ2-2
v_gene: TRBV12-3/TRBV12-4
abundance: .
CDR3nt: TGTGCCAGCAGTTTAGGGTTCGCAGTGACCGGGGAGCCGTTTTTT
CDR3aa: CASSLGFAVTGEPFF

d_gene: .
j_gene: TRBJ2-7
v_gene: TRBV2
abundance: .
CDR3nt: TGTGCCAGCAGTGTGGGTTCGGACCCGGCCTACGAGCAGTACTTC
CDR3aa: CASSVGSDPAYEQYF

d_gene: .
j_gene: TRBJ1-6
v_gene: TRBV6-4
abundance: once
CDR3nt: TGTGCCAGCAGTTACACAAACCGGGAGTTTAATTCACCCCTCCACTTT
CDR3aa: CASSYTNREFNSPLHF

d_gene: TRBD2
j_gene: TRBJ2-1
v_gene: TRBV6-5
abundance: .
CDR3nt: TGTGCCAGCAGTCCCGTAGCGGGGAGCTCCTACAATGAGCAGTTCTTC
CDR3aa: CASSPVAGSSYNEQFF

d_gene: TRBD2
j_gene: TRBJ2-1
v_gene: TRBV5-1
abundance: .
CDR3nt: TGCGCCAGCAGCTTTCGGACTAGCGGGGGGGAGGATGAGCAGTTCTTC
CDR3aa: CASSFRTSGGEDEQFF

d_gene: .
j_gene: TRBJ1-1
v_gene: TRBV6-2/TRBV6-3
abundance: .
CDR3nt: TGTGCCAGCAGTTATAAGGTCCGGGGGGGGACCATGAACACTGAAGCTTTCTTT
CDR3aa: CASSYKVRGGTMNTEAFF

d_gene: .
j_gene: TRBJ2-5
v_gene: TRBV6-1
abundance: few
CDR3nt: TGTGCCAGCAGTGTCCAGACGGTCCCCCAAGAGACCCAGTACTTC
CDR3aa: CASSVQTVPQETQYF

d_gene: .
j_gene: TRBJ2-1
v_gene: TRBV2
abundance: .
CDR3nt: TGTGCCAGCAGTACCTCGGCTAGAGACAATGAGCAGTTCTTC
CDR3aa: CASSTSARDNEQFF

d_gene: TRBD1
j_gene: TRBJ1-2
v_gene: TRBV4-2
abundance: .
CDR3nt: TGTGCCAGCAGCCAAGAAGGGGACAGGGGGCCTGGCTACACCTTC
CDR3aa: CASSQEGDRGPGYTF

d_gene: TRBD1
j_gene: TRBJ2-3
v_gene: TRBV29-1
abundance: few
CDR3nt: TGCAGCGTTACACGGGACAGGGGTACAGATACGCAGTATTTT
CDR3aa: CSVTRDRGTDTQYF

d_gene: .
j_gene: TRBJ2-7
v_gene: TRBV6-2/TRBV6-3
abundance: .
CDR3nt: TGTGCCAGCAGAACTACCACAGGTCGCTCCGGGACCTACGAGCAGTACTTC
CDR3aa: CASRTTTGRSGTYEQYF

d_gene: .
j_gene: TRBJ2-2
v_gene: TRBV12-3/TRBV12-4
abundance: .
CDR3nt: TGTGCCAGCAGTTTAATAAGAGTCACCGGGGAGCTGTTTTTT
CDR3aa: CASSLIRVTGELFF

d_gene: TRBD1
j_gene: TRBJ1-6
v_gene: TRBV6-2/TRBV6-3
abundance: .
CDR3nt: TGTGCCAGCAGTTCACAACGATTTCGGGACAGGATTAATTCACCCCTCCACTTT
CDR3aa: CASSSQRFRDRINSPLHF

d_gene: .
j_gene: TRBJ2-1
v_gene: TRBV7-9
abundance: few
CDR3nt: TGTGCCAGCAGCTCTACTGTGGACCTCTACAATGAGCAGTTCTTC
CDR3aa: CASSSTVDLYNEQFF

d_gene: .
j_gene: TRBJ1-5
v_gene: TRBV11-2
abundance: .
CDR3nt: TGTGCCAGCAGCTTAGAGTTGGGGAATCAGCCCCAGCATTTT
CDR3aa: CASSLELGNQPQHF

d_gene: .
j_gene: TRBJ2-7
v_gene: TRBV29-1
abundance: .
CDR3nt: TGCAGCGTGAAAAAGGGGGGGGGTCTCGGCGAGCAGTACTTC
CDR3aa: CSVKKGGGLGEQYF

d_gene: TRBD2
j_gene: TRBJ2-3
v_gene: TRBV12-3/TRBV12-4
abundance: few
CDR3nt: TGTGCCAGCAGGCGGACTAGCGGGGAGACAGATACGCAGTATTTT
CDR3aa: CASRRTSGETDTQYF

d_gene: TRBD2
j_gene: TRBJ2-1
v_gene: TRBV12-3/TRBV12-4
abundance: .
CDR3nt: TGTGCCAGCATCCAGCGGGGGGCACGTTACAATGAGCAGTTCTTC
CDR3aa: CASIQRGARYNEQFF

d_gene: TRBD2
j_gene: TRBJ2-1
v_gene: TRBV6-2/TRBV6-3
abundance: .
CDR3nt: TGTGCCAGCAGTTCGAGCGGGGGGGCCCAAAATGGGCAGTTCTTC
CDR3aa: CASSSSGGAQNGQFF

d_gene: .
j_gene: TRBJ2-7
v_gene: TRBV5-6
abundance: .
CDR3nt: TGTGCCAGCAGCTTGGTGTCGAACTACGAGCAGTACTTC
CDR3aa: CASSLVSNYEQYF

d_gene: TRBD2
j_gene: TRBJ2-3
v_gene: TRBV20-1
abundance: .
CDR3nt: TGCAGTGCTAGAGATTCCGCTAGCGGGGGGCACACAGATACGCAGTATTTT
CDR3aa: CSARDSASGGHTDTQYF

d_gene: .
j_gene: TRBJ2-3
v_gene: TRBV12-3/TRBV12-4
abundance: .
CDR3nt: TGTGCCAGCAGAGTTGACAGCCCCACAGATACGCAGTATTTT
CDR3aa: CASRVDSPTDTQYF

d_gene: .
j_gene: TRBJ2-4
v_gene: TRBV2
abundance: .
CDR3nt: TGTGCCAGCAGTGTAAGGGGTCGGGACATTCAGTACTTC
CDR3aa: CASSVRGRDIQYF

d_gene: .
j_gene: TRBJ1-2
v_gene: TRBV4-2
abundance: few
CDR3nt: TGTGCCAGCAGCCAAGACCCAGGGCTGGGTGGCTACACCTTC
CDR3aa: CASSQDPGLGGYTF